Listed here are 9 T cell receptor beta chains from one sample, sequenced in a study of blood T cell dynamics during melanoma immunotherapy. Only in-frame clones appear in the TCRdb table, and some are missing; sequencing was by immunoSEQ multiplex PCR. The sample includes about 4,900 clones, about 88% of them seen just once. Time point indicated: week 3, after first cycle of checkpoint inhibitor. The sequences come from blood, collected from a patient treated with checkpoint blockade. Receptor source: a human donor with melanoma.

This sequence joins TRBV5-1 and TRBJ1-3; 7 nucleotides align to TRBD1. CDR3 size: 16 residues. Germline V CDR1 and CDR2: SGHRS, YFSETQ. V lost 0 bases to trimming and J lost 2 bases; unmatched junction nucleotides: 5. CDR3 in amino acids: CASSLGQGRAGNTIYF. Here the CDR3 DNA reads TGCGCCAGCAGCTTGGGACAGGGAAGGGCTGGAAACACCATATATTTT. The full variable domain, in which reference TRBV5-1 and TRBJ1-3 provide the parts outside the CDR3, is KAGVTQTPRYLIKTRGQQVTLSCSPISGHRSVSWYQQTPGQGLQFLFEYFSETQRNKGNFPGRFSGRQFSNSRSEMNVSTLELGDSALYLCASSLGQGRAGNTIYFGEGSWLTVV.

As concerns this clone: One end of the junction varies from germline; a read error may be responsible. The chain couples TRBV27 to TRBJ2-1, with a tentative D call TRBD2 (6 bases). This CDR3 region has 14 residues. Germline V lookup: CDR1 MNHEY, CDR2 SMNVEV (reference sequence). The CDR3 spells CASSLSAGYNVQFF. DNA of the CDR3: TGTGCCAGCAGCCTATCCGCGGGATATAATGTGCAGTTCTTC.

In its sample, this clone was seen a few times. V usage is TRBV19 and J usage is TRBJ1-1, with no clear D. Trimming took 6 bases from V and 5 from J, leaving 16 bases between them. The CDR3 contains 14 residues. Per the germline V gene, CDR1 is LNHDA and CDR2 is SQIVND (reference sequence). As DNA, the CDR3 is TGTGCCAGTAGCACCTCTAGGGTTGGGACTGAAGCTTTCTTT. It is translated as CASSTSRVGTEAFF. Full variable domain (rest looked up from reference TRBV19 and TRBJ1-1): DGGITQSPKYLFRKEGQNVTLSCEQNLNHDAMYWYRQDPGQGLRLIYYSQIVNDFQKGDIAEGYSVSREKKESFPLTVTSAQKNPTAFYLCASSTSRVGTEAFFGQGTRLTVV.

The chain's CDR3 is CASRGTSGKTGELFF. DNA for the CDR3: TGTGCCAGCAGGGGGACTAGCGGGAAAACCGGGGAGCTGTTTTTT. The rearrangement uses TRBV2 and TRBJ2-2, with TRBD2 matching 13 bases. The junction had 3 bases not matched to a gene; V was cut back by 6 bases and J by 5 bases. Germline CDR1 is SNHLY and CDR2 is FYNNEI. The CDR3 is 15 residues long.

V gene TRBV5-1 combines with J gene TRBJ1-2; 7 nucleotides align to TRBD1. CDR1 is SGHRS, CDR2 YFSETQ, per germline. The CDR3 is 16 residues long. The V gene end was trimmed by 3 bases and the J gene end by 2 bases; junction bases not matched to a gene: 10. The CDR3 coding sequence is TGCGCCAGCAGCTCCCTCCCCAGCAGGGGGAACTATGGCTACACCTTC. Translation gives CASSSLPSRGNYGYTF.

The chain couples TRBV28 to TRBJ2-7, with D perhaps assigned TRBD1 or TRBD2 (5 bases each). The V and J ends lost 1 base and 4 bases respectively, with 14 bases between them. The CDR3 runs to 15 residues. Germline CDR1 MDHEN, CDR2 SYDVKM. The CDR3 DNA is TGTGCCAGCAGTTTATTGGGCCAGGGCGGGTACGAGCAGTACTTC. It codes for CASSLLGQGGYEQYF.

The rearrangement joins TRBV30 to TRBJ2-5, with 10 bases aligning to TRBD2. The DNA end lines up better with TRBJ2-7; the J call may be wrong. The CDR3 runs to 15 residues. CDR1 and CDR2 (germline): GTSNPN, SVGIG (reference sequence). CDR3 region: CAYTPAGGPSYEQYF. CDR3 DNA: TGTGCCTATACCCCAGCGGGAGGGCCTTCCTACGAGCAGTACTTC.

This sequence joins TRBV7-3 and TRBJ1-2; no firm D call. In germline, CDR1 is SGHTA, CDR2 FQGTGA. The CDR3 consists of 14 residues. The germline V and J ends were trimmed by 5 bases and 2 bases, with 12 bases remaining between them. The CDR3 DNA sequence: TGTGCCAGCAGCCCAGCGACGGCCAACTATGGCTACACCTTC. It is translated as CASSPATANYGYTF. Supplemented by reference TRBV7-3 and TRBJ1-2, the full variable domain reads GAGVSQTPSNKVTEKGKYVELRCDPISGHTALYWYRQSLGQGPEFLIYFQGTGAADDSGLPNDRFFAVRPEGSVSTLKIQRTERGDSAVYLCASSPATANYGYTFGSGTRLTVV.

This clone showed up just a few times. Sequence at one end of the junction differs from germline and may be a read error. J is TRBJ2-3 and V is TRBV27; 14 bases match TRBD2. The CDR3 is made up of 17 amino acids. CDR1 MNHEY and CDR2 SMNVEV come from the germline V gene (reference sequence). The CDR3 spells CACRLAGGGTDTDTQYF. The CDR3 DNA is TGTGCCTGCAGACTAGCGGGAGGGGGCACAGACACAGATACGCAGTATTTT.